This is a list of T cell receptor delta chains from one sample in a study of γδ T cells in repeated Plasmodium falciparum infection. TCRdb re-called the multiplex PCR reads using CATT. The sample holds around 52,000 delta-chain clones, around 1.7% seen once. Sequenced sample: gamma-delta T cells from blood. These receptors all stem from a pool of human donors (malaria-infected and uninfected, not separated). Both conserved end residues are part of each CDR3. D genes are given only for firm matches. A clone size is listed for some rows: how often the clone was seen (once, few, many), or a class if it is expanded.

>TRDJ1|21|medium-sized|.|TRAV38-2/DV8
CAYRGPPTSRGKSSVEDKLIF
TGTGCTTATAGGGGCCCTCCTACTTCTAGGGGTAAATCGAGTGTGGAAGATAAACTCATCTTT
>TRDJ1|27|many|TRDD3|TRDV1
CALGELVFCLLGPPTGGPTLYTDELIF
TGTGCTCTTGGGGAACTAGTATTTTGTCTCCTAGGCCCCCCAACTGGGGGTCCTACTTTGTACACCGATGAACTCATCTTT
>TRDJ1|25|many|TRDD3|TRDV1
CALGELSQKSCCTGGLNPYTDKLIF
TGTGCTCTTGGGGAACTGTCCCAGAAGTCCTGTTGTACTGGGGGACTGAATCCCTACACCGATAAACTCATCTTT
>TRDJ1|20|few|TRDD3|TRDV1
CALGELFPRKSATGGCKLIF
TGTGCTCTTGGGGAACTTTTCCCCCGAAAATCCGCTACTGGGGGATGTAAACTCATCTTT
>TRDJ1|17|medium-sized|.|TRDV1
CALRWVSTKKYTDKLIF
TGTGCTCTCCGGTGGGTGTCCACGAAAAAGTACACCGATAAACTCATCTTT
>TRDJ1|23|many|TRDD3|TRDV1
CALGRRVVTRKLGDTPSTDKLIF
TGTGCTCTTGGGAGAAGGGTAGTTACACGAAAACTGGGGGATACTCCCAGTACCGATAAACTCATCTTT
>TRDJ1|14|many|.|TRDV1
CALSFPGVTDKLIF
TGTGCTCTTTCTTTCCCTGGTGTAACCGATAAACTCATCTTT
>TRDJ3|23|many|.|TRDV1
CALGDAGPGLQNRSSWDTRQMFF
TGTGCTCTTGGGGACGCTGGGCCGGGCCTTCAGAATCGGTCCTCCTGGGACACCCGACAGATGTTTTTC
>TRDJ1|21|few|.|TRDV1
CALGETTLRGVWRGQGDKLIF
TGTGCCCTTGGGGAAACTACGCTTAGAGGGGTTTGGAGGGGCCAAGGCGATAAACTCATCTTT
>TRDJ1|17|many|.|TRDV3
CAFPLPFGGLYTDKLIF
TGTGCCTTTCCACTACCTTTTGGGGGTTTGTACACCGATAAACTCATCTTT
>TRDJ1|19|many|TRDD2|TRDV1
CALGEPRPSYQFYTDKLIF
TGTGCTCTTGGGGAACCCAGGCCTTCCTACCAGTTTTACACCGATAAACTCATCTTT
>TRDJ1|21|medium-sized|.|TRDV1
CALGVSTCPPTGVGYTDKLIF
TGTGCTCTTGGGGTCAGCACCTGTCCTCCTACTGGGGTAGGGTACACCGATAAACTCATCTTT
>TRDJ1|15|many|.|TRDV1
CALGEPILQDDKLIF
TGTGCTCTTGGGGAACCCATCTTACAAGACGATAAACTCATCTTT
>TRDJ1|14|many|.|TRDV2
CACERGYKTDKLIF
TGTGCCTGTGAACGAGGATATAAGACCGATAAACTCATCTTT
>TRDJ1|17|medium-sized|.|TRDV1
CALGGLYFPGITDKLIF
TGTGCTCTTGGGGGACTCTACTTCCCCGGTATCACCGATAAACTCATCTTT
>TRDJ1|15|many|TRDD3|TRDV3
CASGRPYWGSDKLIF
TGTGCCTCGGGAAGGCCGTACTGGGGGTCCGATAAACTCATCTTT
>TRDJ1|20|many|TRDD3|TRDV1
CALGPSILGDTCGYTDKLIF
TGTGCTCTTGGGCCATCCATTCTGGGGGATACGTGCGGGTACACCGATAAACTCATCTTT
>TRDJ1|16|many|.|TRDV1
CALGEEGVRILDKLIF
TGTGCTCTTGGGGAAGAGGGGGTTCGGATACTAGATAAACTCATCTTT
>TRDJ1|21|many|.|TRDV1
CALGELGFPSFLGGYTDKLIF
TGTGCTCTTGGGGAACTAGGGTTTCCTTCCTTCCTGGGGGGTTACACCGATAAACTCATCTTT
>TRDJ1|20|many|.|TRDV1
CALGGPPHYAGRNNTDKLIF
TGTGCTCTTGGGGGACCTCCCCACTACGCGGGCCGGAATAACACCGATAAACTCATCTTT
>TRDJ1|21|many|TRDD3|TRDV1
CALGELLLVSSGGYAADKLIF
TGTGCTCTTGGGGAACTCCTCCTCGTAAGCTCCGGGGGATACGCGGCCGATAAACTCATCTTT
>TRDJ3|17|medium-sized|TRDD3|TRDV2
CACDTVGDTRNTRQMFF
TGTGCCTGTGACACCGTGGGGGATACGCGCAACACCCGACAGATGTTTTTC
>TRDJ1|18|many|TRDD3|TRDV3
CAFRRSPYWGISGPKLIF
TGTGCCTTTCGTCGATCTCCGTACTGGGGGATCTCGGGCCCGAAACTCATCTTT
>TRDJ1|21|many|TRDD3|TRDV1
CALGELPSSYLYWGIPDKLIF
TGTGCTCTTGGGGAATTGCCCTCTTCCTACCTTTACTGGGGGATACCCGATAAACTCATCTTT
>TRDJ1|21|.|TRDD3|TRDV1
CALWAVPIRRTGAKYTDKLIF
TGTGCCCTATGGGCAGTACCAATACGACGTACTGGGGCCAAGTACACCGATAAACTCATCTTT
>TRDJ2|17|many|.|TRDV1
CALGSPAPGRVTAQLFF
TGTGCTCTTGGATCCCCCGCTCCCGGGAGGGTGACAGCACAACTCTTCTTT